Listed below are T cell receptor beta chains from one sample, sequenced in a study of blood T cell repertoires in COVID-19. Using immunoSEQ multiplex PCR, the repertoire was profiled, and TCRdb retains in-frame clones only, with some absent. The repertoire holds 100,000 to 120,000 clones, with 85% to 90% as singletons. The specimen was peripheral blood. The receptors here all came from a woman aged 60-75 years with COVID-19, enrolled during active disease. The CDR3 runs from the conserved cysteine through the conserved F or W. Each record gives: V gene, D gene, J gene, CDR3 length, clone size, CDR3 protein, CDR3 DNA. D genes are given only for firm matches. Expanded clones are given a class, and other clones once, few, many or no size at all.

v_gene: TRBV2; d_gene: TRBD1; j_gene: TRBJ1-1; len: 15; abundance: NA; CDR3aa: CASRPTGGWNTEAFF; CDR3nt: TGTGCCAGCAGGCCAACAGGGGGCTGGAACACTGAAGCTTTCTTT
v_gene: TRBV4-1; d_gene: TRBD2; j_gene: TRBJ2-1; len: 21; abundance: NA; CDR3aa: CASSQITSGGVSRPSYNEQFF; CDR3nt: TGCGCCAGCAGCCAAATTACTAGCGGGGGGGTAAGTCGACCATCCTACAATGAGCAGTTCTTC
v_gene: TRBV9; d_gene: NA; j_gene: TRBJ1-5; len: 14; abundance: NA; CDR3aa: CASSGGGGPEPQHF; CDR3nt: TGTGCCAGCAGCGGCGGTGGAGGGCCCGAGCCCCAGCATTTT
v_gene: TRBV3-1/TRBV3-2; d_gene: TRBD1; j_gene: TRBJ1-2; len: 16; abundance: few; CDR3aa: CASSPTPTGGTYGYTF; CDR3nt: TGTGCCAGCAGCCCAACTCCGACAGGGGGTACCTATGGCTACACCTTC
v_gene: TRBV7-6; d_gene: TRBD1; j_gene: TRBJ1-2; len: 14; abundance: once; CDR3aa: CASSLWDRDYGYTF; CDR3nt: TGTGCCAGCAGCTTATGGGACAGGGACTATGGCTACACCTTC
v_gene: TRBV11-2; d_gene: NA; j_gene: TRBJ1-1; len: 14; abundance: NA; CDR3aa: CASSLDRGITEAFF; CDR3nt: TGTGCCAGCAGCTTAGATCGGGGGATCACTGAAGCTTTCTTT
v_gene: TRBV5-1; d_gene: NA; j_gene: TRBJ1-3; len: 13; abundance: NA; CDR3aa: CASSLRGENTIYF; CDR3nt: TGCGCCAGCAGCCTTAGGGGTGAAAACACCATATATTTT
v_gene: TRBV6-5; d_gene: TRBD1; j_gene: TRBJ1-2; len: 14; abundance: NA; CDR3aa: CASRIQGANYGYTF; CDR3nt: TGTGCCAGCAGAATACAGGGGGCCAACTATGGCTACACCTTC
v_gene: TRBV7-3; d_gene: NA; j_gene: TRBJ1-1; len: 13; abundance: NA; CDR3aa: CASSLSLNTEAFF; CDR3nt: TGTGCCAGCAGCTTGTCCTTGAACACTGAAGCTTTCTTT
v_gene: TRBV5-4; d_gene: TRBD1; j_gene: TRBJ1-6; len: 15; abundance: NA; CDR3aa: CASRSGTATYSPLHF; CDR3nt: TGTGCCAGCAGATCCGGGACAGCGACCTATTCACCCCTCCACTTT
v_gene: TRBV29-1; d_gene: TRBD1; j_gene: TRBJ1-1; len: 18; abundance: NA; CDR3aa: CSAGGATGGRTMNTEAFF; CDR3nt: TGCAGCGCCGGAGGGGCAACAGGGGGCCGAACAATGAACACTGAAGCTTTCTTT
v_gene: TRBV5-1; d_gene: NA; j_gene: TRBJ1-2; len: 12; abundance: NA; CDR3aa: CASSSEGYGYTF; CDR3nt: TGCGCCAGCAGCTCGGAGGGATATGGCTACACCTTC
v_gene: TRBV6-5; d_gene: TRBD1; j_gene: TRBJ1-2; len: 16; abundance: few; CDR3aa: CASSYQGQAFYYGYTF; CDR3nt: TGTGCCAGCAGCTACCAAGGACAGGCCTTCTACTATGGCTACACCTTC
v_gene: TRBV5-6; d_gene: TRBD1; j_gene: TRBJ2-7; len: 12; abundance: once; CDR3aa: CASSSGQGEQYF; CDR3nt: TGTGCCAGCAGCTCTGGACAGGGAGAGCAGTACTTC
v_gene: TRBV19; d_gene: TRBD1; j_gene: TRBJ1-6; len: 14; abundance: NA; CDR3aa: CASSIQGAHAPLHF; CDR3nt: TGTGCCAGTAGTATCCAGGGGGCTCACGCACCCCTCCACTTT
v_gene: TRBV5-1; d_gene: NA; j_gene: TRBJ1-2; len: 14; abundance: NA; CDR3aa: CASSRDRMGYGYTF; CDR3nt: TGCGCCAGCAGCAGAGACAGGATGGGGTATGGCTACACCTTC
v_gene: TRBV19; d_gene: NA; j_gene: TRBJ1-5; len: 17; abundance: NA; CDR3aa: CASSMTIGGLGNQPQHF; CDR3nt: TGTGCCAGTAGTATGACGATCGGGGGGTTAGGCAATCAGCCCCAGCATTTT
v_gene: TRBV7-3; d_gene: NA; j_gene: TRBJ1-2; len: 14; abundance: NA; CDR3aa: CASSLGPQGNGYTF; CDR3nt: TGTGCCAGCAGCTTAGGGCCCCAGGGTAATGGCTACACCTTC
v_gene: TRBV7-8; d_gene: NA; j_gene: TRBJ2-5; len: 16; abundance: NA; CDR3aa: CASSQVGTWLMETQYF; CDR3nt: TGTGCCAGCAGCCAAGTGGGGACTTGGCTAATGGAGACCCAGTACTTC
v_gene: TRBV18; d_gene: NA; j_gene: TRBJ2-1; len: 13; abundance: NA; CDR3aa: CASSPPPQGEQFF; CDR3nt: TGTGCCAGCTCACCACCGCCACAGGGTGAGCAGTTCTTC
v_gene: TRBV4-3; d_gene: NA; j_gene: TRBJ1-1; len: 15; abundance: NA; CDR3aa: CASSQDSTGRAEAFF; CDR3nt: TGCGCCAGCAGCCAAGATTCCACAGGGAGGGCGGAAGCTTTCTTT
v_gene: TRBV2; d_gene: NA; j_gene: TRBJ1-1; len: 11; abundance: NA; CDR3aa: CASSGGFEAFF; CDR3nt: TGTGCCAGCAGTGGCGGGTTTGAAGCTTTCTTT
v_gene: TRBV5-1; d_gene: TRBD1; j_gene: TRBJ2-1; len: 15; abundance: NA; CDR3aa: CASSLGQGASNEQFF; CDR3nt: TGCGCCAGCAGCTTGGGACAGGGGGCCTCTAATGAGCAGTTCTTC
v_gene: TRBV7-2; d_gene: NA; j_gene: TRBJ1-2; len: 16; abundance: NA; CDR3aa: CASSPRTGPANYGYTF; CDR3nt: TGTGCCAGCAGCCCCCGAACAGGGCCAGCTAACTATGGCTACACCTTC
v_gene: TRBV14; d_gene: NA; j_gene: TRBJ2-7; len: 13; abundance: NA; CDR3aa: CASSHQGTGEQYF; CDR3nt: TGTGCCAGCAGCCACCAGGGGACCGGAGAGCAGTACTTC
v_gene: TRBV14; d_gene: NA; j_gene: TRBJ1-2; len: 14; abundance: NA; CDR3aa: CASSPAGRVAGYTF; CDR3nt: TGTGCCAGCAGCCCAGCCGGCAGGGTAGCTGGCTACACCTTC
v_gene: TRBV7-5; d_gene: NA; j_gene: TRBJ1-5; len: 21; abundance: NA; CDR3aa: CVRSTDLMGQGRSFSNQPQHF; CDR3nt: TGTGTCAGAAGCACAGACTTGATGGGACAGGGTCGGAGCTTTAGCAATCAGCCCCAGCATTTT
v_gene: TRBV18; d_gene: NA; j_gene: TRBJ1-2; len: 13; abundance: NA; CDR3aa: CASSPSGFHGYTF; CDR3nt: TGTGCCAGCTCACCTTCAGGGTTCCATGGCTACACCTTC
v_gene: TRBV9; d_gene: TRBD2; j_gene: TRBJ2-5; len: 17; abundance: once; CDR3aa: CASSVGTSGGSQETQYF; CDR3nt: TGTGCCAGCAGCGTAGGGACTAGCGGGGGTTCTCAAGAGACCCAGTACTTC
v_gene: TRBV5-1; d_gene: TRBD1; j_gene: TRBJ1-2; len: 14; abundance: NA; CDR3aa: CASSLQGANYGYTF; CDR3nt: TGCGCCAGCAGCTTACAGGGGGCTAACTATGGCTACACCTTC
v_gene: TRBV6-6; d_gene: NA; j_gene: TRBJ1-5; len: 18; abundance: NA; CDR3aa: CASSPKGGTGVSNQPQHF; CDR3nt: TGTGCCAGCAGTCCTAAGGGGGGGACTGGGGTTAGCAATCAGCCCCAGCATTTT
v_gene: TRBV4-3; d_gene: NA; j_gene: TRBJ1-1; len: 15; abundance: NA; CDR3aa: CASSQKPGLNTEAFF; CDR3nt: TGCGCCAGCAGCCAAAAACCGGGACTTAACACTGAAGCTTTCTTT
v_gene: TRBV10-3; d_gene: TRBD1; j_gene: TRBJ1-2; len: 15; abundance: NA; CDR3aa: CAISELTGGQNGYTF; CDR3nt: TGTGCCATCAGTGAGTTAACAGGGGGACAAAATGGCTACACCTTC
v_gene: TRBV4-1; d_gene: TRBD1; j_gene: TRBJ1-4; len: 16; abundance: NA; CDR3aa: CASSDSGTEVNEKLFF; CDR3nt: TGCGCCAGCAGCGATTCCGGGACAGAGGTTAATGAAAAACTGTTTTTT
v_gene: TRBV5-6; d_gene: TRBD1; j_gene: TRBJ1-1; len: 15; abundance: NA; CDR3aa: CASRPDRAMNTEAFF; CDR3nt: TGTGCCAGCAGACCCGACAGGGCCATGAACACTGAAGCTTTCTTT
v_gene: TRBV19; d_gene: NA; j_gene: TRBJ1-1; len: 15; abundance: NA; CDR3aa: CASTHERAGRDEAFF; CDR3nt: TGTGCCAGTACCCATGAGAGGGCAGGCCGCGATGAAGCTTTCTTT
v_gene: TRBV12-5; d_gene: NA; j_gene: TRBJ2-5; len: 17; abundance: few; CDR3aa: CARGWGGTGGEQETQYF; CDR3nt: TGTGCTCGGGGTTGGGGGGGGACAGGCGGGGAACAAGAGACCCAGTACTTC
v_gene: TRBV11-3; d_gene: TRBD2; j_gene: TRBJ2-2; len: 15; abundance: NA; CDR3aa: CASSSGLGGVGELFF; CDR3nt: TGTGCCAGCAGTTCCGGACTAGGAGGGGTCGGGGAGCTGTTTTTT
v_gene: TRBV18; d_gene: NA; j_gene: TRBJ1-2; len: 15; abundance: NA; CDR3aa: CASSPRTAAWDGYTF; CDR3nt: TGTGCCAGCTCACCACGGACAGCCGCGTGGGATGGCTACACCTTC
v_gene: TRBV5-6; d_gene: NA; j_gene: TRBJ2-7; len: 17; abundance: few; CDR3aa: CASSLGVPPDWRYEQYF; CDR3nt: TGTGCCAGCAGCTTGGGGGTCCCTCCGGACTGGCGCTACGAGCAGTACTTC
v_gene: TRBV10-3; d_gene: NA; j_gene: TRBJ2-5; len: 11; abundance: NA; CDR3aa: CAISLQETQYF; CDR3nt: TGTGCCATCAGCCTTCAAGAGACCCAGTACTTC
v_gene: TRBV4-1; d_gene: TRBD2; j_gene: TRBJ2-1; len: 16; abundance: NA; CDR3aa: CASSQDSERGWYEQFF; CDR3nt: TGCGCCAGCAGCCAAGATAGTGAGCGGGGGTGGTATGAGCAGTTCTTC
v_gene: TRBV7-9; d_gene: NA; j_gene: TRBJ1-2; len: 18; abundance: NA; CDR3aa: CASSTLNSAGQSNYGYTF; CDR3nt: TGTGCCAGCAGCACCCTTAATTCGGCGGGCCAGTCTAACTATGGCTACACCTTC
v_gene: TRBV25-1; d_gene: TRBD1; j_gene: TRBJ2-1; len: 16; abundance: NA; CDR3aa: CASRKPGQDTYNEQFF; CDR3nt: TGTGCCAGCAGGAAACCGGGACAGGACACCTACAATGAGCAGTTCTTC
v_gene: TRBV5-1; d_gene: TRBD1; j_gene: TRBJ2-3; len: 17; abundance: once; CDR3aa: CASSFEGQGFSTDTQYF; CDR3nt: TGCGCCAGCAGCTTCGAGGGACAGGGGTTTTCCACAGATACGCAGTATTTT
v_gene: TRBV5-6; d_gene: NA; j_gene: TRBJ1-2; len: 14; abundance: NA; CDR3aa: CASSLTGTRYGYTF; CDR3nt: TGTGCCAGCAGCTTAACAGGAACACGCTATGGCTACACCTTC
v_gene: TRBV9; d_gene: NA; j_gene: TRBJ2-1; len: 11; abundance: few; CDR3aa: CASSGNNEQFF; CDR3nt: TGTGCCAGCAGCGGTAACAATGAGCAGTTCTTC
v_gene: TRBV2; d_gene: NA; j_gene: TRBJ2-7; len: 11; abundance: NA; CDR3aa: CASRDSYEQYF; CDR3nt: TGTGCCAGCCGGGATTCCTACGAGCAGTACTTC
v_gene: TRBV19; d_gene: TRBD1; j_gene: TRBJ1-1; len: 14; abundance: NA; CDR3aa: CASSLQGLVAEAFF; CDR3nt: TGTGCCAGTAGTCTACAGGGGTTAGTCGCTGAAGCTTTCTTT
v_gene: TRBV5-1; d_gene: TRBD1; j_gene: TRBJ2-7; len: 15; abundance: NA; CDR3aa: CASSLSPDRGSEQYF; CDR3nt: TGCGCCAGCAGCTTGTCCCCGGACAGGGGGTCCGAGCAGTACTTC
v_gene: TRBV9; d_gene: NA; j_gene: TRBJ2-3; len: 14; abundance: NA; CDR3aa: CASSSGSSTDTQYF; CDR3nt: TGTGCCAGCAGCTCGGGATCTAGCACAGATACGCAGTATTTT
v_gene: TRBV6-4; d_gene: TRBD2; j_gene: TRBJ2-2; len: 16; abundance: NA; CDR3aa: CASSERAGGPTGELFF; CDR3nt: TGTGCCAGCAGTGAACGAGCGGGGGGCCCCACCGGGGAGCTGTTTTTT
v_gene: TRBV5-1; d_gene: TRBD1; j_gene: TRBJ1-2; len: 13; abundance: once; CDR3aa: CASSGTGTHGYTF; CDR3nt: TGCGCCAGCAGCGGGACAGGGACTCATGGCTACACCTTC
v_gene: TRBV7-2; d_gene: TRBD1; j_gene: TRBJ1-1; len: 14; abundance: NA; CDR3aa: CASSPQGQQDEAFF; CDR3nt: TGTGCCAGCAGCCCACAGGGACAGCAGGATGAAGCTTTCTTT
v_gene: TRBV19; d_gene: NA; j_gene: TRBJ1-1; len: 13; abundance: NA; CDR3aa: CASSMSPSTEAFF; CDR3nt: TGTGCCAGTAGTATGTCTCCCTCCACTGAAGCTTTCTTT
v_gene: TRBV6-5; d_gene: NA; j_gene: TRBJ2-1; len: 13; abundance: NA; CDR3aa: CASSTILGNEQFF; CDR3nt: TGTGCCAGCAGCACGATCCTCGGCAATGAGCAGTTCTTC
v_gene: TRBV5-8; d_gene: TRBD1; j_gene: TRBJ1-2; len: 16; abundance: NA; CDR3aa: CASSLARTGYNYGYTF; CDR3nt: TGTGCCAGCAGCTTGGCACGGACAGGGTATAACTATGGCTACACCTTC